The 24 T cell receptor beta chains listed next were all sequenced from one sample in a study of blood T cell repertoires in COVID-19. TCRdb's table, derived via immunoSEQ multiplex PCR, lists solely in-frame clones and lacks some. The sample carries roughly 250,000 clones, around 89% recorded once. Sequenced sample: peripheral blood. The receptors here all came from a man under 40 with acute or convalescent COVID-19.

Written as DNA, the CDR3 is TGTGCCAGCAGTTTTGGGCTACTCACTGAAGCTTTCTTT. It translates to CASSFGLLTEAFF. The rearrangement uses TRBV28 and TRBJ1-1; D gene ambiguous. The CDR3 totals 13 residues. CDR1 is MDHEN and CDR2 is SYDVKM in the germline V gene. The V end lost 3 bases, the J end lost 4 bases, and 9 bases lay between the germline ends.

CDR3 residues: CASTPDRGPYEQYF. The CDR3 DNA reads as TGTGCCAGCACTCCGGACAGGGGGCCCTACGAGCAGTACTTC. The chain joins TRBV28 to TRBJ2-7; TRBD1 matches at 11 bases. V lost 7 bases to trimming and J lost 2 bases; unmatched junction nucleotides: 4. The CDR3 has 14 residues. CDR1 and CDR2 from the germline V gene are MDHEN and SYDVKM.

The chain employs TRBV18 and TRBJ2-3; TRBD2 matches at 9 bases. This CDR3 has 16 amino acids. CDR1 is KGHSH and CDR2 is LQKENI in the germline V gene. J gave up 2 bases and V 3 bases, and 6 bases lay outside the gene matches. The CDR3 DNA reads TGTGCCAGCTCACCCGGACTAGCGAGCATCACAGATACGCAGTATTTT. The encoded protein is CASSPGLASITDTQYF.

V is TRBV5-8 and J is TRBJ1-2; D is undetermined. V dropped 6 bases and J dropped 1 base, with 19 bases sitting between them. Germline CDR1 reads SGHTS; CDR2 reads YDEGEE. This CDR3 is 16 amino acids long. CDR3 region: CASNAPTRPHNYGYTF. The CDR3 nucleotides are TGTGCCAGCAACGCCCCGACGCGGCCGCATAACTATGGCTACACCTTC.

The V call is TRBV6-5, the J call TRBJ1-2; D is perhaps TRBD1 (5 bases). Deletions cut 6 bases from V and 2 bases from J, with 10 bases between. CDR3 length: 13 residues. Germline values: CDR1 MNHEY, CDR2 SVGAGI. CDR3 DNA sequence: TGTGCCAGCAGGACAGCTAGGAACTATGGCTACACCTTC. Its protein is CASRTARNYGYTF.

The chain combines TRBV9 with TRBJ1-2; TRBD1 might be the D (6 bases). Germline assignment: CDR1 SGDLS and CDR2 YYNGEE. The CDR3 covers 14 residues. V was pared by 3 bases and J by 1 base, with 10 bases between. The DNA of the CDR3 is TGTGCCAGCAGCGCGACAGGAATTAACTATGGCTACACCTTC. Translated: CASSATGINYGYTF.

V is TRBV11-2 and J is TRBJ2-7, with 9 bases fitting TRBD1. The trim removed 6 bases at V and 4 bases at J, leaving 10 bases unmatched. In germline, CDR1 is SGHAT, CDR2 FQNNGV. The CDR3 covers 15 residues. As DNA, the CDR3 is TGTGCCAGCAGAACGACCGGGACAGGGCGTTACGAGCAGTACTTC. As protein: CASRTTGTGRYEQYF.

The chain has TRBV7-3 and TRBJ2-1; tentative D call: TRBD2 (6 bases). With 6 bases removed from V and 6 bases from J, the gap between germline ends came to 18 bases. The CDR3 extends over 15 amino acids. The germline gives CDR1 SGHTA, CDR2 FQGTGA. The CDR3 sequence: CASRASGGDFNEQFF. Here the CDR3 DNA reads TGTGCCAGCAGAGCATCTGGCGGGGACTTCAATGAGCAGTTCTTC.

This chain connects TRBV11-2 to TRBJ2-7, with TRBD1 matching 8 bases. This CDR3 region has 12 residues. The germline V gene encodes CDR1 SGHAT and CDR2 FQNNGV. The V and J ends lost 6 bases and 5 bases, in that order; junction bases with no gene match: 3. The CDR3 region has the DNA TGTGCCAGCAGTTGGACAGGGAACGAGCAGTACTTC. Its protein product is CASSWTGNEQYF.

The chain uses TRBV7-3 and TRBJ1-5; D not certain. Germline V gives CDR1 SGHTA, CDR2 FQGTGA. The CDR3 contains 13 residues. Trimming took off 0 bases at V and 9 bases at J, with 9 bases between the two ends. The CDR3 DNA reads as TGTGCCAGCAGCTTAACGGCTGGTGGGCCCCAGCATTTT. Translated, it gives CASSLTAGGPQHF.

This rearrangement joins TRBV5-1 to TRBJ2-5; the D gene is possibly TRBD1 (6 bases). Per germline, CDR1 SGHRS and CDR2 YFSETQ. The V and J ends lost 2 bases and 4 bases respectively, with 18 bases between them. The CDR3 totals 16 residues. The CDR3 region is CASSLGSGQLGETQYF. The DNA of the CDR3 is TGCGCCAGCAGCTTAGGCTCGGGACAATTAGGAGAGACCCAGTACTTC.

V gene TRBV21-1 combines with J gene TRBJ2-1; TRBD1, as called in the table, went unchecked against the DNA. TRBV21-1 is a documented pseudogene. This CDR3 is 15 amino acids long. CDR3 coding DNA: TGTGCCAGCAGCACCCGACAGGAAAACTACAATGAGCAGTTCTTC. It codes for CASSTRQENYNEQFF.

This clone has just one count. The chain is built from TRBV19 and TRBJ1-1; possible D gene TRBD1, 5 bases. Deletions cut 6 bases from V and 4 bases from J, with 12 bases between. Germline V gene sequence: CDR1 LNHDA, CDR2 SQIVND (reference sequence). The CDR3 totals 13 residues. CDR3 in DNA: TGTGCCAGTAGGGGATTAAGGGGCACTGAAGCTTTCTTT. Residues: CASRGLRGTEAFF.

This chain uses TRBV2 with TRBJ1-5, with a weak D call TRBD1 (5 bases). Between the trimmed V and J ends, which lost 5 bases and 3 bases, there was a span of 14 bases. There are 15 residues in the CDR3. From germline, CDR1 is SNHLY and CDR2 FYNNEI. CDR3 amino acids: CASSRGGGNNQPQHF. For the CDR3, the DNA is TGTGCCAGCAGTCGGGGCGGGGGGAACAATCAGCCCCAGCATTTT.

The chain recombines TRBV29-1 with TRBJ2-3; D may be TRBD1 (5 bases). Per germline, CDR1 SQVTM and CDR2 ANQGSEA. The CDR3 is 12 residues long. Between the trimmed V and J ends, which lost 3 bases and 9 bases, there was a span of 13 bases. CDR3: CSVDRELGTQYF. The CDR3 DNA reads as TGCAGCGTTGACAGGGAATTGGGAACGCAGTATTTT.

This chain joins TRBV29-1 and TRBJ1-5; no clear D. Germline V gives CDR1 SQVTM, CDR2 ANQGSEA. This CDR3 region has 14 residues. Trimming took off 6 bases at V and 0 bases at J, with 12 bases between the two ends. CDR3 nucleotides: TGCAGCGTGGCTGGACTCGATAGCAATCAGCCCCAGCATTTT. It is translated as CSVAGLDSNQPQHF.

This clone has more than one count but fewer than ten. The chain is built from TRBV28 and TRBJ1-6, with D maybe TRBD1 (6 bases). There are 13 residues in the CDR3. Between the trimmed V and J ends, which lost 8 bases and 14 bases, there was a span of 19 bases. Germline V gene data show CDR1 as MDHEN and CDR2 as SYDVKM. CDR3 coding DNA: TGTGCCAGCGGCTATACCGGGAAGGGGGCCCTCCACTTT. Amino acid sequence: CASGYTGKGALHF.

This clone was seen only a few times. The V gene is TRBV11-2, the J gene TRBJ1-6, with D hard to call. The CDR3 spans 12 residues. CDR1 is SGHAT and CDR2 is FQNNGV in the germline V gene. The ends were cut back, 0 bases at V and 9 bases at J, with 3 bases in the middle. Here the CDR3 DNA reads TGTGCCAGCAGCTTAGATCGTTCACCCCTCCACTTT. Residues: CASSLDRSPLHF.

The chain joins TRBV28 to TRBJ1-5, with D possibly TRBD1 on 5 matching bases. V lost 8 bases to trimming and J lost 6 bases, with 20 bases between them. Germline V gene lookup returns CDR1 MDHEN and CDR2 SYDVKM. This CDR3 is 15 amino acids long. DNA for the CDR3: TGTGCCAGCTCTACGCCAGGGAAATTGGGTCAGCCCCAGCATTTT. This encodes CASSTPGKLGQPQHF. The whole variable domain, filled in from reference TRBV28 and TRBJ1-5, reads DVKVTQSSRYLVKRTGEKVFLECVQDMDHENMFWYRQDPGLGLRLIYFSYDVKMKEKGDIPEGYSVSREKKERFSLILESASTNQTSMYLCASSTPGKLGQPQHFGDGTRLSIL.

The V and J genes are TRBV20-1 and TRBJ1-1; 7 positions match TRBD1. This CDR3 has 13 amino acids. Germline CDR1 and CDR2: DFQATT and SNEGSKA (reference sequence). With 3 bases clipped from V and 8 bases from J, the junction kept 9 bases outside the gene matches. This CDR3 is CSASGGQSTEAFF. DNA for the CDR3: TGCAGTGCTAGTGGGGGACAGTCAACCGAAGCTTTCTTT.

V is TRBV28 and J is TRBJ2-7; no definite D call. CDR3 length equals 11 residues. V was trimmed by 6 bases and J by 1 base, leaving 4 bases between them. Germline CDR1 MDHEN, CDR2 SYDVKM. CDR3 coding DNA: TGTGCCAGCAGGAGATCCTACGAGCAGTACTTC. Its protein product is CASRRSYEQYF.

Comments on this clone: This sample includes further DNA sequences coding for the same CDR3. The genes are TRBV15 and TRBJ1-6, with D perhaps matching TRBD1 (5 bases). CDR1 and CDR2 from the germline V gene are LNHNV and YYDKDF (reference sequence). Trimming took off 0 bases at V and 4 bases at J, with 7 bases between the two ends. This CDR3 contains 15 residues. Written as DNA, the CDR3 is TGTGCCACCAGCAGAGACAGGGCTTATAATTCACCCCTCCACTTT. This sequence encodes CATSRDRAYNSPLHF.

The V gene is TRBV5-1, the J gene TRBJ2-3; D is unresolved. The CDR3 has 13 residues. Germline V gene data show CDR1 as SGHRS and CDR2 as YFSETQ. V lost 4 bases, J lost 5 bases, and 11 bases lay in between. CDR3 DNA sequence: TGCGCCAGCAGCGCGGAAGGTAGAGATACGCAGTATTTT. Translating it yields CASSAEGRDTQYF.

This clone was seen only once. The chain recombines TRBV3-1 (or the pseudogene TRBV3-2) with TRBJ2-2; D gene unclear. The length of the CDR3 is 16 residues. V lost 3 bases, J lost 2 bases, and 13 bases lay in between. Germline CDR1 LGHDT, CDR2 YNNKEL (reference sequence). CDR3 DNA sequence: TGTGCCAGCAGCCACCGGCGGCTACATAACACCGGGGAGCTGTTTTTT. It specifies CASSHRRLHNTGELFF.